This TCR beta chain was recovered during a study of blood T cells in healthy people across ages. The CDR3 covers 13 residues. Germline V gene sequence: CDR1 SGHAT, CDR2 FQNNGV. The germline V and J ends were trimmed by 5 bases and 8 bases, with 13 bases remaining between them. To note about this clonotype: Its cognate antigen is unknown.

Broader study findings: Older individuals had lower TCR beta diversity per million T cells (the decline was roughly linear).

Combining a sample-barcoded 5' primer with a J-beta primer mix, a second PCR ran for about 7 to 11 cycles. A single record per CDR3 protein comes from TCRdb applying MiXCR to the 5' RACE reads. This repertoire shows 1 million or so distinct CDR3 sequences, less than 25% found once; its top ten account for around 0.75%. The sample was also reused in another study, on T cells of mothers and their children. That paper adds: The donors comprised over 5 children and their three healthy Caucasian mothers. Using the M1S primer, the second PCR added sample barcodes along with 2-4 random nucleotides.

This TCR was recovered from a girl aged 2-15 years in good health. The sample comprised blood. V gene TRBV11-2 combines with J gene TRBJ2-1; no clear D. CDR3 in amino acids: CASSTATNHEQFF. As DNA, the CDR3 is TGTGCCAGCAGCACGGCTACTAACCATGAGCAGTTCTTC.